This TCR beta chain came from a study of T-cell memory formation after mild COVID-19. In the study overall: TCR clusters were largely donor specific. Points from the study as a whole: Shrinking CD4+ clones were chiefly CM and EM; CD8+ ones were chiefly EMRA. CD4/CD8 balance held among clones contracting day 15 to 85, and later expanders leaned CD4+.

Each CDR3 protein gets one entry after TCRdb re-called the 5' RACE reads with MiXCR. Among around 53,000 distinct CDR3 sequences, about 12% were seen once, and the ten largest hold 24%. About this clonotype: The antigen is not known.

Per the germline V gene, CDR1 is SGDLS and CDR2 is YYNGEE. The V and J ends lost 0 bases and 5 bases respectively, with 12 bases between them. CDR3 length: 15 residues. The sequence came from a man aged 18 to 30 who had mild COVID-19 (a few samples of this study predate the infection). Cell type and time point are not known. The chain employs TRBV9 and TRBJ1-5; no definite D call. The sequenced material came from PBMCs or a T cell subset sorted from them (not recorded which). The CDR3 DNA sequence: TGTGCCAGCAGCGTAGGGGCAGCCTCTCATCAGCCCCAGCATTTT. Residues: CASSVGAASHQPQHF.